Listed here is a single T cell receptor beta chain. The antigen is unknown. The CDR3 length is 14 residues. Germline CDR1 reads DFQATT; CDR2 reads SNEGSKA (reference sequence). Trimming cost V 5 bases and J 3 bases, with 16 bases left between them. The data were taken from a study of regulatory T cells in long-lasting Graves disease. Study-wide context: Persistent Graves' disease meant over 5 years of antithyroid drugs with positive TSH receptor antibodies. Findings and limits, study-wide: Analysis covered peripheral blood alone, not thyroid tissue. Among samples with persistent disease, TRBV28, TRBJ1-2 and TRBJ2-5 were favored.

Through Arm-PCR of CDR3 regions and iRepertoire HTBI primers, TCR beta libraries were built. One entry per CDR3 protein results from TCRdb running MiXCR on the multiplex PCR reads. Here the sample spans a few hundred thousand distinct CDR3 sequences, roughly 20% being singletons. Specified time point: persistent/refractory GD, antithyroid drugs over 5 years with positive TRAb. RNA extracted from PBMCs served as the sequencing template. J is TRBJ1-1 and V is TRBV20-1; D perhaps matches TRBD1 (6 bases). The sequences come from peripheral blood mononuclear cells (PBMCs), collected when the disease was refractory, from a patient treated with antithyroid drugs. The sequence was collected from a woman aged 40 to 50 with Graves disease. CDR3 in amino acids: CSAFDGGLDTEAFF. In DNA, the CDR3 is TGCAGTGCTTTCGACGGGGGCTTGGACACTGAAGCTTTCTTT.